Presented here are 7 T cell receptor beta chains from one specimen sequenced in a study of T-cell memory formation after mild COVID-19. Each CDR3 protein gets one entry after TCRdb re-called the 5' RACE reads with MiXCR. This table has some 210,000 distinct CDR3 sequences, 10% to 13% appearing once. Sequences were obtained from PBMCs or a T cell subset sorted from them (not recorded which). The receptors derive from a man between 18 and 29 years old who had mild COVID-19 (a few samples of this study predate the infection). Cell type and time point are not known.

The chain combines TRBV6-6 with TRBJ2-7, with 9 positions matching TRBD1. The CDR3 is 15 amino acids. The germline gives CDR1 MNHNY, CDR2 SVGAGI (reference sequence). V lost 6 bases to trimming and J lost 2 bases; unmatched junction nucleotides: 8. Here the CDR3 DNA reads TGTGCCAGCAGGGAGACAGGGGGTAAGCCCTACGAGCAGTACGTC. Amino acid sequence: CASRETGGKPYEQYV.

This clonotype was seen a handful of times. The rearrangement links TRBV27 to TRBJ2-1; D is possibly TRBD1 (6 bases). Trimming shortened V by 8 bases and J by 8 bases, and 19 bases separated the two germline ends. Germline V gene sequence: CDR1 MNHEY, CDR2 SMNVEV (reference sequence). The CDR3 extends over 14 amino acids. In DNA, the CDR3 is TGTGCCAGCTCCGCTTGGGACACGCACCATGAGCAGTTCTTC. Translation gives CASSAWDTHHEQFF.

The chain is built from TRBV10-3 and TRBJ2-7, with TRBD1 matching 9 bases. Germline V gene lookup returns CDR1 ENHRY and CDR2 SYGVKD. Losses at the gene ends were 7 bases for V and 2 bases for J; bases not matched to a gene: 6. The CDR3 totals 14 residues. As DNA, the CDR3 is TGTGCCATCAACCCGGGACAGGGACCCTACGAGCAGTACTTC. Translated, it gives CAINPGQGPYEQYF.

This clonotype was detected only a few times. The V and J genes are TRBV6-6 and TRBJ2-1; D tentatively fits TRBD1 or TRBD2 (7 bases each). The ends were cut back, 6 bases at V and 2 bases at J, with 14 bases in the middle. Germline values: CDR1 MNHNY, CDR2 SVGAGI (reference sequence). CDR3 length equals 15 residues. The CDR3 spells CASSPGGATYNEQFF. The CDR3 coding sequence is TGTGCCAGCAGCCCAGGGGGGGCCACCTACAATGAGCAGTTCTTC.

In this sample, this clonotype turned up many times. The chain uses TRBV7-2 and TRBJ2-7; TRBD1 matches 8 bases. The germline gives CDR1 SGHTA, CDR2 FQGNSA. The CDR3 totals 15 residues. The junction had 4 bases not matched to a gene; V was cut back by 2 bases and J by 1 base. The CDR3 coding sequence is TGTGCCAGCAGCTTAAGGACAGGGCTATCCTACGAGCAGTACGTC. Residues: CASSLRTGLSYEQYV.

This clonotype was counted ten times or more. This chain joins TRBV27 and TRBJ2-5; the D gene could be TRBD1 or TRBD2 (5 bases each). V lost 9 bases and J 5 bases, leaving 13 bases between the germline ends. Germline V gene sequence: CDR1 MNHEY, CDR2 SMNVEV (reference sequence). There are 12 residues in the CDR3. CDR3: CASQGVGETQYF. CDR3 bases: TGTGCCAGTCAGGGAGTCGGGGAGACCCAGTACTTC.

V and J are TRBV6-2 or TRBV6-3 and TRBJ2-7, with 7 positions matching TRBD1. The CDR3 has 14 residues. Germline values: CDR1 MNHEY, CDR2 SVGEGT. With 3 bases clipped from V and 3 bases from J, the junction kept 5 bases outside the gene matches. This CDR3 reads CASSYTGAIYEQYF. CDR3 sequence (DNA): TGTGCCAGCAGTTATACAGGGGCGATCTACGAGCAGTACTTC.